This T cell receptor beta chain was retrieved from a study of technical replicates of blood from a few donors. Measured with immunoSEQ multiplex PCR; TCRdb has only the in-frame clones, and not every one. The sample yields 65,000 to 80,000 clones, over 95% seen once. CDR3 length equals 15 residues. The V and J ends lost 6 bases and 0 bases respectively, with 14 bases between them. Germline assignment: CDR1 MNHEY and CDR2 SMNVEV (reference sequence). The clonotype originates from a human donor in good health. This sequence joins TRBV27 and TRBJ1-1; perhaps TRBD1 as D (6 bases). Material: T cells isolated from PBMCs. CDR3 DNA sequence: TGTGCCAGCAGACCACAGGGATACTTGAACACTGAAGCTTTCTTT. As protein: CASRPQGYLNTEAFF.